This T cell receptor beta chain derives from a study of T cell clones after liver transplantation. Whole-study context: TCRbeta sequencing after a pre-transplant mixed lymphocyte reaction identified graft-donor-reactive clones, later tracked in post-transplant blood.

Here immunoSEQ multiplex PCR was the method, and the copy in TCRdb shows in-frame clones only, minus some. Of 70,000 to 85,000 clones listed, about four fifths are singletons. The CDR3 totals 13 residues. CDR1 MDHEN and CDR2 SYDVKM come from the germline V gene. V shed 6 bases and J 5 bases; nucleotides not matched to a gene: 2. The sample consisted of CD4+ T cells from blood, taken before liver transplant. This receptor was taken from a human donor who received a liver transplant. The rearrangement links TRBV28 to TRBJ1-5; TRBD1 agrees at 9 bases. Here the CDR3 DNA reads TGTGCCAGCAGGGGGACAGGGTATCAGCCCCAGCATTTT. Its translation: CASRGTGYQPQHF.